A selection of T cell receptor beta chains follows, all from one sample in a study of blood T cells in healthy people across ages. TCRdb independently ran MiXCR on the 5' RACE reads; one entry per CDR3 protein. Among around 1,900,000 distinct CDR3 sequences listed, about two fifths were seen once. Sequencing input: blood. Receptors were obtained from a human donor in good health. Both conserved end residues are part of each CDR3. D genes are given only for firm matches. Size tells how often a clone was seen (once, few, many) or the class of an expanded clone, and some rows leave it out.

clone size,D gene,V gene,J gene,CDR3 protein,CDR3 DNA
few,TRBD1,TRBV7-8,TRBJ1-1,CASSLARGGTGVNTEAFF,TGTGCCAGCAGCTTAGCCAGGGGAGGGACAGGGGTCAACACTGAAGCTTTCTTT
NA,TRBD1,TRBV5-1,TRBJ1-1,CASSIRQGKNTEAFF,TGCGCCAGCAGCATCAGACAGGGTAAGAACACTGAAGCTTTCTTT
NA,NA,TRBV6-6,TRBJ1-5,CAGSDSQPQHF,TGTGCCGGCAGTGATAGTCAGCCCCAGCATTTT
few,NA,TRBV7-8,TRBJ2-5,CASTSGQETQYF,TGTGCCAGCACCAGCGGACAAGAGACCCAGTACTTC
NA,NA,TRBV5-1,TRBJ2-1,CASRVNGGSYNEQFF,TGCGCCAGCAGGGTCAACGGGGGATCCTACAATGAGCAGTTCTTC
NA,NA,TRBV30,TRBJ1-2,CAWSVLEAYGYTF,TGTGCCTGGAGTGTACTAGAAGCTTATGGCTACACCTTC
NA,TRBD1,TRBV4-2,TRBJ1-1,CANTRQGLEAFF,TGTGCCAACACCAGACAGGGTCTTGAAGCTTTCTTT
few,NA,TRBV6-5,TRBJ2-7,CASSYSEGNHEQYF,TGTGCCAGCAGTTACTCGGAGGGAAACCACGAGCAGTACTTC
few,NA,TRBV4-2,TRBJ2-7,CASSQDSGGNVYEQYF,TGTGCCAGCAGCCAAGATTCGGGGGGCAACGTCTACGAGCAGTACTTC
NA,NA,TRBV7-9,TRBJ2-5,CTSVGNWETQYF,TGTACCAGCGTGGGCAACTGGGAGACCCAGTACTTC
NA,NA,TRBV12-3/TRBV12-4,TRBJ1-2,CASSSGRLYGYTF,TGTGCCAGCAGCTCGGGACGGCTCTATGGCTACACCTTC